This record covers a single T cell receptor beta chain. The target of this receptor is not known. Every participant had a single incident cervical HPV16 infection, and women with prevalent HPV16 infections were excluded. Cervical HPV DNA was detected by MY09/MY11 PCR and genotyped by dot-blot hybridization. Approximately 16 mL of heparinized blood were centrifuged, and the buffy coat was aliquoted, frozen at -30°C, then stored at -80°C. QIAGEN kits were used to extract genomic DNA from the buffy coat specimens. The data were obtained in a study of T cells in women clearing cervical HPV infection listed by TCRdb under 2018. Study-wide context: Cases were 25 women with histologically confirmed HPV16-related CIN3 or worse, including a couple of invasive cancers. The approximately 25 controls were women who cleared a single incident HPV16 infection within 12 months without developing precancer or cancer. Case blood was taken at the visit when the lesion was first identified, whereas control blood was taken when infection was no longer detected. Among cases, blood sampling came a median of roughly 150 days after lesion detection, with an interquartile range of about 90 to 220 days. Since only a few of the women had HLA typing available, the possibility that HLA type was acting as a confounder could not be ruled out. This exploratory proof-of-principle case-control study, nested within the Guanacaste HPV Natural History Study in Costa Rica, compared TCR repertoires among women with different cervical HPV16 outcomes. Cases and controls were matched on year of sample collection and on age within five years. Cases had a median age of approximately 35 years compared with about 40 for controls, and baseline characteristics showed no significant differences between the groups. The parent cohort enrolled roughly 9,600 women aged 18 or older in Guanacaste, Costa Rica, during about 1992 to 1994 and followed them for seven to eight years. Five blinded duplicates per group were added as quality controls, giving around 60 samples: approximately 50 participants and approximately ten replicates.

TCR beta CDR3 regions were amplified by multiplex PCR from an average of about 1,300 ng genomic DNA per sample using the immunoSEQ assay. The assay corrected primer bias using a complete synthetic TCR repertoire to establish an amplification baseline. Amplicons were sequenced on the Illumina platform. Turning to the authors' computational methods: Sequences were error-corrected by clustering with frequency ratios and a modified nearest-neighbor algorithm, then analyzed in the immunoSEQ Analyzer with IMGT gene definitions. At each rarefaction depth, TCR richness and evenness were averaged across 20 rarefaction repeats, and samples with fewer sequences than that depth were excluded. Wilcoxon rank sum tests with FDR correction were used to compare relative abundances of V, D and J genes between the groups. In the blinded duplicates, the intraclass correlation was roughly 96% for TCR richness and averaged approximately 82% across more than 65 gene segments. Drawn from immuneACCESS, this table holds only the in-frame rearrangements with V and J called that TCRdb kept. Clones are partly lost; checked studies trace under half to an unresolved V gene and leave the rest unexplained. The D gene and trimming were derived from the DNA, and the V and J assignments and clone size from that table. This sample's records show more than 20,000 clones. 4.5% to 5% of the sample rests with the top ten.

General findings and caveats noted by the study authors: The cross-sectional design could not show whether the associations came before the infection or were a result of it, and neither effector/memory subsets nor HPV-specific T cells were isolated. By combining richness with V gene abundances, random forest classifiers separated cases from controls with an estimated AUC of under 0.85. Because T-cell numbers per sample were unknown, differences in richness could reflect varying T-cell content rather than repertoire biology. Across sequencing depths, CIN3+ cases showed significantly higher TCR repertoire richness than controls, but evenness did not differ between the groups.

Sequencing was performed on blood buffy coat. This clonotype originated in a woman between 18 and 69 years old with a cervical HPV16 infection that either progressed to CIN3+ or cleared (not recorded which).

The sequenced part of the CDR3 DNA is TGTGCCATCGGACAGGGGTTCTATGGC. It codes for CAIGQGFYG. The CDR3 in its entirety is CAIGQGFYGYTF. This receptor chain uses TRBV10-3 and TRBJ1-2; TRBD1 lines up with 9 middle nucleotides. The read gets to within 3 residues of the CDR3 end, and the germline J gene fills in the rest. Germline trimming: 8 bases from V, 4 bases from J; junction bases outside gene matches: 2. The CDR3 measures 12 amino acids from cysteine to phenylalanine. Part of the CDR3 DNA is given, 27 bases translated from base 1. CDR1 and CDR2 were assigned from the germline V gene as ENHRY and SYGVKD.